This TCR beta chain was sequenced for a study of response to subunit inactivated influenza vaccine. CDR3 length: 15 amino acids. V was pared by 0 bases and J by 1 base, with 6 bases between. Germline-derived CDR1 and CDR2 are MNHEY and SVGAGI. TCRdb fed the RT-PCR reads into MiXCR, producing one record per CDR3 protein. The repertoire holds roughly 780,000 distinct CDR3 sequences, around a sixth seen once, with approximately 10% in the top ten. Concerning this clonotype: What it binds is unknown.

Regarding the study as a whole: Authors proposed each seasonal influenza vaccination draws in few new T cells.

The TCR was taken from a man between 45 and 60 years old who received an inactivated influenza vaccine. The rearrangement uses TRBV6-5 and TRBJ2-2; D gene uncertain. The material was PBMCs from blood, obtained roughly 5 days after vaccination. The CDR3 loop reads CASSYSSVNTGELFF. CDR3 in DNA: TGTGCCAGCAGTTACTCAAGCGTGAACACCGGGGAGCTGTTTTTT.